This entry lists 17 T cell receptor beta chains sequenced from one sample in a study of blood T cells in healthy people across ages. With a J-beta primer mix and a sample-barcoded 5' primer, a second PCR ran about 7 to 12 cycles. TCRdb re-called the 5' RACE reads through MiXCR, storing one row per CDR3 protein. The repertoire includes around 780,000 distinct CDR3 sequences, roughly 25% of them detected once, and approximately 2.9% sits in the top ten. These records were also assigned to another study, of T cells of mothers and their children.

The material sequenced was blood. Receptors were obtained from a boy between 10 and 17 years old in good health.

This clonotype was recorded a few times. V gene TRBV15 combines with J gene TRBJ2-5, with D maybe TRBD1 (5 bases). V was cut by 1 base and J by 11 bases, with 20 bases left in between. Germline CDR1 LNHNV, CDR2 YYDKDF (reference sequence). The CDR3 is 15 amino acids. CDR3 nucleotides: TGTGCCACCAGCAGAGGTCTAGGACGGACACCTGAGCAGTACTTC. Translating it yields CATSRGLGRTPEQYF.

CDR3 in DNA: TGTGCCAGCAGCTTAATGGGTGCGGCTGGAGATACGCAGTATTTT. As protein: CASSLMGAAGDTQYF. V usage is TRBV7-3 and J usage is TRBJ2-3; D unclear. Per germline, CDR1 SGHTA and CDR2 FQGTGA. CDR3 size: 15 residues. Trimming removed 1 base from V and 5 bases from J, with 13 bases in between.

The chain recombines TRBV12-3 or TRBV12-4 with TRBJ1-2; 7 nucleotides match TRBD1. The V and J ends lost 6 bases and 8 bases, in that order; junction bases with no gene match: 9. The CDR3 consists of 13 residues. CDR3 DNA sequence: TGTGCCAGCAGCCTGGACAGGAGACGAGGCTACACCTTC. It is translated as CASSLDRRRGYTF.

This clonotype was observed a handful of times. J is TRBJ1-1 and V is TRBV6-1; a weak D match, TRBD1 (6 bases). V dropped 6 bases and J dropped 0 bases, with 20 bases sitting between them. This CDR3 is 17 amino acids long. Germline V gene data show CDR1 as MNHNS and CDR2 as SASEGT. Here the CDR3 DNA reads TGTGCCAGCAGCGCCGAGCAGGGGATTAACATGAACACTGAAGCTTTCTTT. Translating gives CASSAEQGINMNTEAFF.

Here the CDR3 DNA reads TGTGCCAGCACCCCAGGGGGAATACAGACTGAAGCTTTCTTT. Encoded protein: CASTPGGIQTEAFF. This rearrangement joins TRBV28 to TRBJ1-1, with TRBD1 identical over 7 bases. CDR1 MDHEN and CDR2 SYDVKM come from the germline V gene. The CDR3 totals 14 residues. V lost 7 bases, J lost 5 bases, and 10 bases stayed unmatched.

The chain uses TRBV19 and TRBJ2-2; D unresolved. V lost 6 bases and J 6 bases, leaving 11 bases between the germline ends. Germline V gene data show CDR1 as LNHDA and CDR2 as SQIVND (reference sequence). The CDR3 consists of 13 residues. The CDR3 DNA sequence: TGTGCCAGTAGGGCTAGAGGAGCCGGGGAGCTGTTTTTT. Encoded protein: CASRARGAGELFF.

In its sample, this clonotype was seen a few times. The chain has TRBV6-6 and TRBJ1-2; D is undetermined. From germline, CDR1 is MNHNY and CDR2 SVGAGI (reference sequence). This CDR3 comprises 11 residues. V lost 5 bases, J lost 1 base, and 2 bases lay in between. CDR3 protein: CASSHNYGYTF. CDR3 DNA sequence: TGTGCCAGCAGTCATAACTATGGCTACACCTTC.

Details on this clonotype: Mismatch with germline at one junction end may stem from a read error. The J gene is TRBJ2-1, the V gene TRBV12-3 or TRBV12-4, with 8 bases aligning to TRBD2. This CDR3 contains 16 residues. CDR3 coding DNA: TGTGCCAGCAGCTTAGCGGGAAGGGAATCCTACAATGAGCAGTTCTTC. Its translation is CASSLAGRESYNEQFF.

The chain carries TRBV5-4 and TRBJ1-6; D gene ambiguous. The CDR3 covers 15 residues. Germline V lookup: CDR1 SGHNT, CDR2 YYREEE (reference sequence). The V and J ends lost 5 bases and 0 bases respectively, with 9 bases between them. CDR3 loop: CASSSTGSYNSPLHF. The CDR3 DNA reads TGTGCCAGCAGTTCTACCGGCTCCTATAATTCACCCCTCCACTTT.

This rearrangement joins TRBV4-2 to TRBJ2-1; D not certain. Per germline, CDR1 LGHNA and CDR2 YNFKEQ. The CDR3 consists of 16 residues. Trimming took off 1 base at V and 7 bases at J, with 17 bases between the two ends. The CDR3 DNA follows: TGTGCCAGCAGCCAAGGAAAGTTTCCGGATGTTAATGAGCAGTTCTTC. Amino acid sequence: CASSQGKFPDVNEQFF.

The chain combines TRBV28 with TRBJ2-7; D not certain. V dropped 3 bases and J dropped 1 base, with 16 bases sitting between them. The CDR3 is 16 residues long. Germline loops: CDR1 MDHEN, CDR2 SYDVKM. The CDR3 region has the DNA TGTGCCAGCAGTTTGAAACTCCGGGCAACATCCTACGAGCAGTACTTC. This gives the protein CASSLKLRATSYEQYF.

As DNA, the CDR3 is TGTGCCTGGGAGCTGGGACAGCCCCGTAACCCAAATGAAAAACTGTTTTTT. Its protein product is CAWELGQPRNPNEKLFF. The genes are TRBV30 and TRBJ1-4; 7 bases are a match to TRBD1. V shed 5 bases, J shed 5 bases, and the junction held 17 bases outside the gene matches. The V gene's germline CDR1 is GTSNPN and CDR2 SVGIG (reference sequence). This CDR3 contains 17 residues.

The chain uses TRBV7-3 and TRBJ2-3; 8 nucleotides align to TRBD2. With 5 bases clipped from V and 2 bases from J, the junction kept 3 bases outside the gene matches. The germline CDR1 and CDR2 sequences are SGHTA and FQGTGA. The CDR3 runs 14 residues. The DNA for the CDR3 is TGTGCCAGCAGCGCGGGGGGAGACACAGATACGCAGTATTTT. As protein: CASSAGGDTDTQYF.

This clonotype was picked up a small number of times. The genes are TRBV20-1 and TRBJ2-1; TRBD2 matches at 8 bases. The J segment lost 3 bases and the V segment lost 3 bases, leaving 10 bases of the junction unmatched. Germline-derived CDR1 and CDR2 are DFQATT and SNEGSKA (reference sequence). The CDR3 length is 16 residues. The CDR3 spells CSASASSGEDYNEQFF. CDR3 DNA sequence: TGCAGTGCTAGTGCCAGTAGCGGGGAGGACTACAATGAGCAGTTCTTC.

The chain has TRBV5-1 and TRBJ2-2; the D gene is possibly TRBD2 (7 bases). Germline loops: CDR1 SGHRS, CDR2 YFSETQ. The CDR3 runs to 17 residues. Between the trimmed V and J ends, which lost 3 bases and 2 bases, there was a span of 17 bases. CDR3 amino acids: CASSYRGASGNTGELFF. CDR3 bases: TGCGCCAGCAGCTATCGGGGGGCTAGCGGTAACACCGGGGAGCTGTTTTTT.

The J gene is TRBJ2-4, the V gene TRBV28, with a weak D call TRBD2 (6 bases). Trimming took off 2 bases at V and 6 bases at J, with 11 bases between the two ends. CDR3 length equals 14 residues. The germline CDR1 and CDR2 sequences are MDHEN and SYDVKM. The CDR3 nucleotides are TGTGCCAGCAGTTTAGGGGGGAAGGGAAACATTCAGTACTTC. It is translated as CASSLGGKGNIQYF.

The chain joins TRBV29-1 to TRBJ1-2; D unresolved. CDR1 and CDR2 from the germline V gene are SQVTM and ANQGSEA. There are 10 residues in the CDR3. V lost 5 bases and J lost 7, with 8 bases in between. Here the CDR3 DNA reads TGCAGCGTTCGACACAGTGGCTACACCTTC. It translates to CSVRHSGYTF.